These 17 T cell receptor beta chains were all obtained from the same sample, sequenced in a study of T-cell reconstitution after alpha-beta-depleted transplantation in children. Unique molecular identifiers were incorporated into the prepared TCRbeta library. TCRdb independently ran MiXCR on the PCR reads; one entry per CDR3 protein. This sample has around 94,000 distinct CDR3 sequences, with 4.5% to 7.5% found just once. The sequencing used PBMCs, mostly from graft donor cells, collected 60 days after TCRalphabeta/CD19-depleted stem cell transplant. The receptors originated from a female patient between 2 and 15 years old who had a stem cell transplant for Fanconi anemia, so the T cells may come from the graft donor.

This clonotype appeared many times. The chain recombines TRBV7-8 with TRBJ2-2; TRBD1 matches 9 bases. Germline V lookup: CDR1 SGHVS, CDR2 FQNEAQ. The CDR3 contains 17 residues. Trimming cost V 1 base and J 7 bases; bases outside gene matches: 10. The CDR3: CASSLDSGQGSHGELFF. Here the CDR3 DNA reads TGTGCCAGCAGCTTAGATTCCGGACAGGGGAGTCACGGGGAGCTGTTTTTT.

This clonotype has just a few counts. The chain links TRBV6-1 to TRBJ2-3; TRBD2 agrees at 7 bases. The V and J ends lost 6 bases and 2 bases, in that order; junction bases with no gene match: 5. The germline CDR1 and CDR2 sequences are MNHNS and SASEGT. The CDR3 spans 14 residues. As DNA, the CDR3 is TGTGCCAGCAGGGAACTAGCGACCACAGATACGCAGTATTTT. Protein sequence: CASRELATTDTQYF.

This clonotype showed up many times. The V and J genes are TRBV15 and TRBJ1-1; D is perhaps TRBD1 (6 bases). This CDR3 comprises 15 residues. Trimming left V 1 base short and J 0 bases short, with 9 bases between. Germline-derived CDR1 and CDR2 are LNHNV and YYDKDF (reference sequence). The CDR3 protein is CATSRAGHLNTEAFF. The CDR3 coding sequence is TGTGCCACCAGCAGAGCGGGACATCTGAACACTGAAGCTTTCTTT.

There are many counts of this clonotype. V is TRBV29-1 and J is TRBJ2-7; 7 bases align to TRBD1. The ends lost 6 bases at V and 3 bases at J; junction bases unmatched: 8. CDR3 length equals 13 residues. Germline CDR1 is SQVTM and CDR2 is ANQGSEA. The CDR3 DNA sequence: TGCAGCGTAACAACAGGGGTCGGCTACGAGCAGTACTTC. Its protein product is CSVTTGVGYEQYF.

This clonotype came up a few times. The chain has TRBV7-2 and TRBJ2-7; 12 bases map to TRBD1. The CDR3 runs to 17 residues. V shed 5 bases, J shed 4 bases, and the junction held 12 bases outside the gene matches. In germline, CDR1 is SGHTA, CDR2 FQGNSA. The CDR3 DNA follows: TGTGCCAGCAGCCCGCTTAGGGGGGGACAGGGGGCTTACGAGCAGTACTTC. It translates to CASSPLRGGQGAYEQYF.

The chain combines TRBV12-3 or TRBV12-4 with TRBJ2-4, with 11 bases identical to TRBD2. Trimming at V came to 5 bases and at J to 7 bases, leaving 7 bases not matched to a gene. There are 15 residues in the CDR3. DNA for the CDR3: TGTGCCAGCAGTGCCCTAGCGGGGGGCCCGAACATTCAGTACTTC. It encodes CASSALAGGPNIQYF.

In this sample, this clonotype turned up a few times. The V call is TRBV18, the J call TRBJ2-1; D gene unclear. V was trimmed by 1 base and J by 1 base, leaving 8 bases between them. Germline loops: CDR1 KGHSH, CDR2 LQKENI. The CDR3 has 15 amino acids. CDR3 coding DNA: TGTGCCAGCTCACCACTTGCTGTATCCTACAATGAGCAGTTCTTC. This codes for CASSPLAVSYNEQFF. The full variable domain, with the rest looked up from reference TRBV18 and TRBJ2-1, is NAGVMQNPRHLVRRRGQEARLRCSPMKGHSHVYWYRQLPEEGLKFMVYLQKENIIDESGMPKERFSAEFPKEGPSILRIQQVVRGDSAAYFCASSPLAVSYNEQFFGPGTRLTVL.

The chain links TRBV20-1 to TRBJ2-1; TRBD2 matches 7 bases. The V and J ends lost 3 bases and 5 bases, in that order; junction bases with no gene match: 19. CDR3 length: 18 residues. Germline V gene sequence: CDR1 DFQATT, CDR2 SNEGSKA (reference sequence). CDR3 region: CSASPLVTGGRSDNEQFF. For the CDR3, the DNA is TGCAGTGCTAGCCCACTCGTGACGGGAGGTAGGTCGGACAATGAGCAGTTCTTC.

This clonotype was observed many times. This chain joins TRBV7-9 and TRBJ1-3, with D perhaps matching TRBD1 (5 bases). CDR3 length equals 14 residues. CDR1 is SEHNR and CDR2 is FQNEAQ in the germline V gene (reference sequence). V was shortened by 0 bases and J by 2 bases, with 5 bases between the two germline ends. The CDR3 reads CASSLAGAGNTIYF. In DNA, the CDR3 is TGTGCCAGCAGCTTAGCGGGGGCTGGAAACACCATATATTTT.

This clonotype was detected only a few times. The gene calls are TRBV7-6 and TRBJ2-5, with 12 bases that match TRBD2. The CDR3 length is 15 residues. From germline, CDR1 is SGHVS and CDR2 FNYEAQ. J gave up 4 bases and V 6 bases, and 6 bases lay outside the gene matches. As DNA, the CDR3 is TGTGCCAGCAGTTCTAGCGGGGGGGTCGGAGAGACCCAGTACTTC. Translation: CASSSSGGVGETQYF.

This clonotype was seen at least ten times. The chain employs TRBV29-1 and TRBJ2-7; 10 bases are a match to TRBD2. Germline trimming cut 7 bases from V and 2 bases from J; bases unmatched to any gene: 2. Germline V gene sequence: CDR1 SQVTM, CDR2 ANQGSEA. This CDR3 is 12 amino acids long. CDR3 in amino acids: CSASGRAYEQYF. The CDR3 bases are TGCAGCGCAAGCGGGAGGGCCTACGAGCAGTACTTC.

Many counts were recorded for this clonotype. This chain links TRBV6-5 with TRBJ2-7; 9 nucleotides line up with TRBD2. The J segment lost 3 bases and the V segment lost 4 bases, leaving 7 bases of the junction unmatched. The CDR3 extends over 15 amino acids. CDR1 and CDR2 (germline): MNHEY, SVGAGI. The CDR3 reads CASSFLAGAYYEQYF. Here the CDR3 DNA reads TGTGCCAGCAGTTTTTTAGCGGGGGCTTACTACGAGCAGTACTTC.

The table lists this clonotype with a few counts. CDR3 sequence (DNA): TGTGCCAGCAGCTTAGATGCCACCCGCAATCAGCCCCAGCATTTT. Its protein product is CASSLDATRNQPQHF. V is TRBV11-2 and J is TRBJ1-5; D remains ambiguous. The germline V and J ends were trimmed by 0 bases and 2 bases, with 8 bases remaining between them. CDR3 length equals 15 residues. The germline gives CDR1 SGHAT, CDR2 FQNNGV.

This clonotype was observed many times. The chain carries TRBV29-1 and TRBJ2-5; D gene ambiguous. CDR1 and CDR2 from the germline V gene are SQVTM and ANQGSEA. Trimming removed 0 bases from V and 4 bases from J, with 12 bases in between. The CDR3 is 14 residues long. CDR3 region: CSVEEGKGGETQYF. In nucleotides, the CDR3 is TGCAGCGTTGAAGAAGGGAAAGGTGGAGAGACCCAGTACTTC.

This clonotype was observed at least ten times. V gene TRBV18 combines with J gene TRBJ2-5; possibly TRBD1 for D (6 bases). Looked up from germline, CDR1 is KGHSH and CDR2 is LQKENI. The V end lost 4 bases, the J end lost 3 bases, and 15 bases lay between the germline ends. This CDR3 is 15 amino acids long. The DNA of the CDR3 is TGTGCCAGCTCACTTACATATAGGACAGAAGAGACCCAGTACTTC. This translates into CASSLTYRTEETQYF.

This clonotype was picked up many times. The chain combines TRBV12-3 or TRBV12-4 with TRBJ1-3; the D is unclear. This CDR3 spans 12 amino acids. Trimming left V 6 bases short and J 4 bases short, with 7 bases between. CDR3 amino acids: CASSYPGNTIYF. CDR3 nucleotides: TGTGCCAGCAGCTACCCGGGAAACACCATATATTTT.

This clonotype was seen at least ten times. The rearrangement joins TRBV20-1 to TRBJ1-5, with D uncertain. Germline V gene sequence: CDR1 DFQATT, CDR2 SNEGSKA (reference sequence). The CDR3 is made up of 12 amino acids. V was clipped by 1 base and J by 0 bases, with 1 base between them. The CDR3 region has the DNA TGCAGTGCTAGAGGTAGCAATCAGCCCCAGCATTTT. Translation gives CSARGSNQPQHF.